This T cell receptor beta chain was captured by sequencing in a study of identifying expanded T cells in peripheral blood. Findings of the study overall: Across healthy donors, higher total template counts meant significantly greater approximately two-week count variance.

This CDR3 region has 16 residues. The germline gives CDR1 SGHRS, CDR2 YFSETQ. The V segment lost 4 bases and the J segment 6 bases; nucleotides outside the gene matches: 14. No infections or other immune events were documented during collection. Profiled with immunoSEQ multiplex PCR; TCRdb holds only in-frame clones, not every one. The repertoire holds 50,000 to 75,000 clones, with around 87% as singletons. Of note for this clone: Its matching antigen is unknown.

The sample taken for sequencing was blood. This sequence originates from a person aged 18 to 75 in good health. The chain employs TRBV5-1 and TRBJ2-7; TRBD1 agrees at 9 bases. The CDR3 sequence is CASSLTSGTGRVEQYF. The CDR3 coding sequence is TGCGCCAGCAGCCTAACTTCCGGGACAGGGAGAGTCGAGCAGTACTTC.